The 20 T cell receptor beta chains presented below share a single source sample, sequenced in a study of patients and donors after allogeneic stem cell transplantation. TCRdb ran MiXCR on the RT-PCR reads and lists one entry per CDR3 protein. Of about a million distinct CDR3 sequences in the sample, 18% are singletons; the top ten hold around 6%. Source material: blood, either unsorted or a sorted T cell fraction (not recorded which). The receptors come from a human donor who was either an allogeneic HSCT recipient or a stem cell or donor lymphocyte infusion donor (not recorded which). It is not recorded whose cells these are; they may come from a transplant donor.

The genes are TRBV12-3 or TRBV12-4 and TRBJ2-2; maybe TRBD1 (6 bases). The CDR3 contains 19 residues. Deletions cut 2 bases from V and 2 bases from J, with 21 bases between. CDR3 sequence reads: CASSLPPLLRDKNTGELFF. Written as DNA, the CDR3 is TGTGCCAGCAGTTTACCCCCACTTCTCCGGGACAAAAACACCGGGGAGCTGTTTTTT.

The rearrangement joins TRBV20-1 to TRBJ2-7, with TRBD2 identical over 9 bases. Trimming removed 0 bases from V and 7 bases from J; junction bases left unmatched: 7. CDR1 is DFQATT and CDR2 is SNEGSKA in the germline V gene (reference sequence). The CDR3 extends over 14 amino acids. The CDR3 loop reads CSARDLAGGQEQYF. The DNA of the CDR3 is TGCAGTGCTAGAGATCTGGCGGGGGGGCAGGAGCAGTACTTC.

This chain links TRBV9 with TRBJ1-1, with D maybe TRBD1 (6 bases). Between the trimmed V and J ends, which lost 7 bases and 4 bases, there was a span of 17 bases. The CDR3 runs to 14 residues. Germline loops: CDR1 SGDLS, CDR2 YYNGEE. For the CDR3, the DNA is TGTGCCAGCTCGGTCATGGGGGCGGGCACTGAAGCTTTCTTT. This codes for CASSVMGAGTEAFF.

The chain's CDR3 is CAISESGGNTEAFF. The CDR3 nucleotides read TGTGCCATCAGTGAGTCGGGTGGGAACACTGAAGCTTTCTTT. The rearrangement uses TRBV10-3 and TRBJ1-1, with D hard to call. V was clipped by 0 bases and J by 1 base, with 6 bases between them. In germline, CDR1 is ENHRY, CDR2 SYGVKD. This CDR3 is 14 amino acids long.

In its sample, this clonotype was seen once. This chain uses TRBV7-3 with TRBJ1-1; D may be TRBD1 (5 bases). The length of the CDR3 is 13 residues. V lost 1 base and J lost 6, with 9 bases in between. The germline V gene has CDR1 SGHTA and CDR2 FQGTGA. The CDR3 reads CASSLIWGSEAFF. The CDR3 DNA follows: TGTGCCAGCAGCTTAATTTGGGGGTCTGAAGCTTTCTTT.

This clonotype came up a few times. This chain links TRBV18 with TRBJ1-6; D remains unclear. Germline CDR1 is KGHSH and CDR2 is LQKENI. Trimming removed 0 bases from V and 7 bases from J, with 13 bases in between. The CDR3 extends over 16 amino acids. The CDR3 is CASSPPSERGNSPLHF. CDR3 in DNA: TGTGCCAGCTCACCACCTTCTGAGAGAGGGAATTCACCCCTCCACTTT.

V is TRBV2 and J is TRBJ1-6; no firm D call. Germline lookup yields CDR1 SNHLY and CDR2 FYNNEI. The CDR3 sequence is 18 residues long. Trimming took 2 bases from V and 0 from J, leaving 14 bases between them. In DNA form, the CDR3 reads TGTGCCAGCAGTGAAATTGACCCTAAGAGCTCCTATAATTCACCCCTCCACTTT. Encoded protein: CASSEIDPKSSYNSPLHF.

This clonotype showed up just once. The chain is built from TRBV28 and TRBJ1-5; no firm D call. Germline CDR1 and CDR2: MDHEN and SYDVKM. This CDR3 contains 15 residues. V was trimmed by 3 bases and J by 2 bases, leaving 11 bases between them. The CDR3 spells CASSFAGEGNQPQHF. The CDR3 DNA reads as TGTGCCAGCAGTTTTGCCGGGGAGGGCAATCAGCCCCAGCATTTT.

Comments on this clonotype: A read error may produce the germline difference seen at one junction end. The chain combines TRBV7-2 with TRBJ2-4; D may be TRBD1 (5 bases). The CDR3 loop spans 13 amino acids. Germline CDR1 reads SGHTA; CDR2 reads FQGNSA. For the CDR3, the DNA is TGTGCCAGCAGTTTAGGGGTCAAAAACATTCAGTACTTC. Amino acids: CASSLGVKNIQYF.

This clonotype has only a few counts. The CDR3 here is CASSARPGMNTEAFF. The CDR3, as DNA: TGTGCCAGCAGCGCCAGACCGGGAATGAACACTGAAGCTTTCTTT. This chain joins TRBV9 and TRBJ1-1; D call uncertain. The V and J ends lost 3 bases and 0 bases respectively, with 12 bases between them. Germline V gene sequence: CDR1 SGDLS, CDR2 YYNGEE. The CDR3 has 15 residues.

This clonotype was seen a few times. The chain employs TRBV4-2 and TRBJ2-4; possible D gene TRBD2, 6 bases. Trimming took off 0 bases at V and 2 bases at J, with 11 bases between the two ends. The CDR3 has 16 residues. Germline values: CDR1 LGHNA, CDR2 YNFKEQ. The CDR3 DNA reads TGTGCCAGCAGCCAAGATTGGGGAGGATCCAAAAACATTCAGTACTTC. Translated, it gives CASSQDWGGSKNIQYF.

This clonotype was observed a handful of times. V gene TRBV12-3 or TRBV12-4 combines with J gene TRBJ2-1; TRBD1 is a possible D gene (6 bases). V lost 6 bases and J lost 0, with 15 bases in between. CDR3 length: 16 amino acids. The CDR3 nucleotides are TGTGCCAGCAGCCGCAATCAGGGGAGCTCCTACAATGAGCAGTTCTTC. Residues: CASSRNQGSSYNEQFF.

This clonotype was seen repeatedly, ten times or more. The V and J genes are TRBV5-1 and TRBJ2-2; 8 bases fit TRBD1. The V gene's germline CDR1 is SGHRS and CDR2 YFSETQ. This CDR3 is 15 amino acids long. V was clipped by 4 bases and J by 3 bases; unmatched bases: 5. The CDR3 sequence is CASSPETGDTGELFF. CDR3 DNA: TGCGCCAGCAGCCCAGAGACAGGGGACACCGGGGAGCTGTTTTTT.

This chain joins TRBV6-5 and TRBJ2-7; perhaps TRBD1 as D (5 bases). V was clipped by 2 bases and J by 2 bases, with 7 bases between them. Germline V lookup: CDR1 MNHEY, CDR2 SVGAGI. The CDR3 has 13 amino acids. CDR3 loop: CASSYKGPYEQYF. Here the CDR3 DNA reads TGTGCCAGCAGTTACAAGGGGCCCTACGAGCAGTACTTC.

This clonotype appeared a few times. CDR3 sequence reads: CASSLTVDPREQYF. The CDR3 bases are TGTGCCAGCAGCCTTACCGTGGATCCTAGGGAGCAGTACTTC. V and J are TRBV3-1 and TRBJ2-7; D is undetermined. The CDR3 length is 14 residues. V lost 4 bases, J lost 7 bases, and 17 bases lay in between. The germline V gene has CDR1 LGHDT and CDR2 YNNKEL (reference sequence).

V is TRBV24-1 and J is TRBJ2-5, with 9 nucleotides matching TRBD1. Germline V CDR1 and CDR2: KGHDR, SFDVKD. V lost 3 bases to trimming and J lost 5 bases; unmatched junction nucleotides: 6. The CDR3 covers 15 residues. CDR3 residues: CATSDRNRGLETQYF. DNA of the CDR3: TGTGCCACCAGTGATCGAAACAGGGGGCTTGAGACCCAGTACTTC.

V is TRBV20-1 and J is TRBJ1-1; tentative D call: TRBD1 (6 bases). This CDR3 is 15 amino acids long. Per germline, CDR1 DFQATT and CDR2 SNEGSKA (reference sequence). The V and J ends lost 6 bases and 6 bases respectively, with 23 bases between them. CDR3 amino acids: CSATGGVRDVPEAFF. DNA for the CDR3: TGCAGTGCCACGGGGGGCGTAAGGGATGTTCCTGAAGCTTTCTTT.

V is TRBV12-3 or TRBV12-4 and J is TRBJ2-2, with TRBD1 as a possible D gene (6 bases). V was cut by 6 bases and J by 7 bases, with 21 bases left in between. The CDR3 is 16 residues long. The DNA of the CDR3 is TGTGCCAGCAGCCAGGGGTGGTGGGGGATCGGCGGGGAGCTGTTTTTT. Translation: CASSQGWWGIGGELFF.

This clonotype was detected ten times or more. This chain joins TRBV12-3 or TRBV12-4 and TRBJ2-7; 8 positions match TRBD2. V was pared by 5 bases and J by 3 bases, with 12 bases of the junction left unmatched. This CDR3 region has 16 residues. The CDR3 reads CASSGGLGGKDYEQYF. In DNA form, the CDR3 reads TGTGCCAGCAGTGGGGGACTAGGTGGTAAGGACTACGAGCAGTACTTC.

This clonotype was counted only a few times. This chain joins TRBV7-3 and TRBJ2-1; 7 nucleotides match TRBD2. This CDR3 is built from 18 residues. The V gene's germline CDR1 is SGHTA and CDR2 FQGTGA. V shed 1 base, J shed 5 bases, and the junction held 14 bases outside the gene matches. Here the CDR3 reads CASSLSGGGSGLNNEQFF. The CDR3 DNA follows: TGTGCCAGCAGCTTAAGTGGTGGCGGGAGTGGGTTAAACAATGAGCAGTTCTTC.